The rows below give T cell receptor beta chains drawn from one sample of a study of cytomegalovirus exposure and HLA in healthy donors. TCRdb's copy holds only in-frame clones and misses some; the assay was immunoSEQ multiplex PCR. The sample contains some 51,000 clones, about three quarters of which appear only once. Sequencing used PBMCs. The source of these receptors is a female donor in good health and CMV-seronegative. The CDR3 runs from the conserved cysteine through the conserved F or W. Fields, in order: V gene, CDR3 length, D gene, J gene, CDR3 protein. The D gene is left open where the match is weak.

TRBV6-4,15,NA,NA,CASTQPLRAPYEQYF
TRBV28,14,TRBD1,TRBJ1-2,CATRTGQLIYGYTF
TRBV19,14,NA,TRBJ2-7,CASSIWGSSHEQYF
TRBV6-5,15,TRBD1,TRBJ2-7,CASSRSGQGLYEQYF
TRBV5-1,15,TRBD2,TRBJ2-2,CASSNSGSNTGELFF
TRBV28,16,TRBD2,TRBJ2-5,CASSPGLAGGPETQYF
TRBV27,15,NA,TRBJ2-1,CASSHGGISYNEQFF
TRBV5-5,18,TRBD2,TRBJ2-5,CASSLGVTSGRNQETQYF
TRBV7-3,15,NA,TRBJ1-2,CASSLDPGYDYGYTF
TRBV6-6,13,TRBD1,TRBJ1-4,CASRPGGNEKLFF
TRBV30,15,TRBD1,TRBJ2-7,CAWGGGQGTGYEQYF
TRBV30,20,TRBD2,TRBJ2-7,CAWSPLGLAGGRLRRNEQYF
TRBV7-9,12,TRBD1,TRBJ2-5,CASSFSQGEQYF
TRBV5-8,14,TRBD1,TRBJ2-7,CASSLGDRYYEQYF
TRBV18,13,TRBD1,TRBJ1-1,CASERQGYTEAFF
TRBV9,14,NA,TRBJ1-2,CASSVDQGAYGYTF
TRBV28,21,NA,TRBJ1-1,CASSSTLVQGLPPAMNTEAFF
TRBV20-1,11,TRBD2,TRBJ2-5,CSAGGSETQYF
TRBV5-1,14,NA,TRBJ1-2,CASSFDPTWGGYTF
TRBV27,14,NA,TRBJ1-1,CASSKYAREGEAFF
TRBV9,14,NA,TRBJ2-5,CASSLGQRQETQYF
TRBV19,13,NA,TRBJ1-2,CASSSRDSYGYTF
TRBV30,15,TRBD2,TRBJ2-2,CALPSGLAGGGELFF
TRBV9,17,NA,TRBJ2-6,CASSVGRSGSGANVLTF
TRBV11-3,12,NA,TRBJ2-3,CASSFHTDTQYF
TRBV19,13,NA,TRBJ1-5,CASIGGYDQPQHF
TRBV7-3,14,NA,TRBJ1-1,CASSPGHSNTEAFF
TRBV19,17,TRBD2,TRBJ2-6,CASNMGGVNSGANVLTF
TRBV6-1,13,TRBD1,TRBJ2-1,CASRGQGADEQFF
TRBV4-3,16,TRBD2,TRBJ2-7,CASSQVSGLADNEQYF
TRBV29-1,15,NA,TRBJ2-3,CSVEEQGSWADTQYF
TRBV5-1,17,TRBD2,TRBJ2-3,CASSLEGLAGGGDTQYF
TRBV18,15,TRBD1,TRBJ1-2,CASSPPGQGQYGYTF
TRBV6-4,15,TRBD1,TRBJ2-3,CASSDEGAAADTQYF
TRBV30,13,TRBD1,TRBJ1-1,CAWMEGANTEAFF
TRBV7-2,13,NA,TRBJ2-7,CASTHPRGYEQYF
TRBV4-1,15,TRBD2,TRBJ2-5,CASSQEASGGETQYF
TRBV6-4,13,NA,TRBJ2-1,CASSVTDNNEQFF
TRBV7-2,15,TRBD2,TRBJ2-2,CASSDLAGPTGELFF
TRBV19,13,NA,TRBJ2-7,CASRPPARDEQYF
TRBV7-3,15,TRBD2,TRBJ2-5,CASSLGPTSVETQYF
TRBV7-3,16,TRBD2,TRBJ2-5,CASSLTGTSGQETQYF
TRBV9,15,TRBD2,TRBJ2-7,CASSRVAGDPYEQYF
TRBV2,14,TRBD2,TRBJ2-5,CASSLAGEAETQYF
TRBV7-2,15,NA,TRBJ2-1,CASSFSSAGYNEQFF
TRBV10-1,14,TRBD1,TRBJ2-7,CASSAGTVTYEQYF
TRBV13,16,NA,TRBJ2-1,CASSLLGGASYSEQFF